A selection of T cell receptor beta chains follows, all from one sample in a study of T cells in Graves' hyperthyroidism and ophthalmopathy. One entry per CDR3 protein results from TCRdb running MiXCR on the multiplex PCR reads. The sample includes 400,000 to 550,000 distinct CDR3 sequences, approximately 15% of them seen just once. Sequencing input: blood. Receptors originate from a woman between 18 and 30 years old with Graves' hyperthyroidism. The CDR3 runs from the conserved cysteine through the conserved F or W. A D gene is named only where the DNA matches it firmly. Not every row has a clone size; where given, it reads once, few, many or a size class.

TRBD1	TRBV18	TRBJ1-1	many	TGTGCCAGCTCACCAGGAGGGGGCCTTGAAGCTTTCTTT	CASSPGGGLEAFF
-	TRBV30	TRBJ2-3	many	TGTGCCTGGTCGAGTGGGGATACGCAGTATTTT	CAWSSGDTQYF
-	TRBV18	TRBJ1-6	-	TGTGCCAGCTCACCACCGGGGATGGGGAATTCACCCCTCCACTTT	CASSPPGMGNSPLHF
TRBD1	TRBV19	TRBJ1-4	-	TGTGCCAGTAGCGAGGGAGGGGGCGCCGGTAATGAAAAACTGTTTTTT	CASSEGGGAGNEKLFF
-	TRBV5-1	TRBJ2-1	many	TGCGCCAGCAGCCGTGGAGGGGAGCTGGGCAATGAGCAGTTCTTC	CASSRGGELGNEQFF
-	TRBV12-3/TRBV12-4	TRBJ2-7	many	TGTGCCAGCAGTGCGTCAGGGCCCGAGCAGTACTTC	CASSASGPEQYF
TRBD2	TRBV29-1	TRBJ2-1	many	TGCAGCGTCCTCGTGGCGGGGGGGGAGCAGTTCTTC	CSVLVAGGEQFF
-	TRBV11-2	TRBJ2-5	many	TGTGCCAGCAGCCCCGGGAATTGGGAGACCCAGTACTTC	CASSPGNWETQYF
-	TRBV30	TRBJ1-1	many	TGTGCCTGGAGTGTGGCGGTAGACAGGACTGAAGCTTTCTTT	CAWSVAVDRTEAFF
-	TRBV4-1	TRBJ2-2	many	TGCGCCAGCTCCCACTTGCGGAACACCGGGGAGCTGTTTTTT	CASSHLRNTGELFF
TRBD1	TRBV6-5	TRBJ1-2	many	TGTGCCAGCAGTTACTCTGGGACAGGGGCTACCAACTTTAACTATGGCTACACCTTC	CASSYSGTGATNFNYGYTF
TRBD1	TRBV24-1	TRBJ2-7	-	TGTGCCACCAGTGATAGGACAGGGGGCAACGAGCAGTACTTC	CATSDRTGGNEQYF
TRBD2	TRBV12-3/TRBV12-4	TRBJ2-7	-	TGTGCCAGCACTCCCGGGGGGGCCGGGACTAGCGGGAGGAGATGGCGCTACGAGCAGTACTTC	CASTPGGAGTSGRRWRYEQYF
TRBD1	TRBV4-1	TRBJ2-1	-	TGCGCCAGCAGCCAAAGACAGGGGGCCTTCAACAATGAGCAGTTCTTC	CASSQRQGAFNNEQFF
TRBD1	TRBV12-3/TRBV12-4	TRBJ2-5	many	TGTGCCAGCAGTTTAGCCGGACAGGGAGAGACCCAGTACTTC	CASSLAGQGETQYF
-	TRBV7-9	TRBJ2-5	few	TGTGCCAGCAGCTTAGAACGATGGGAGACCCAGTACTTC	CASSLERWETQYF
-	TRBV6-5	TRBJ1-2	many	TGTGCCAGCAGTTACTCGAAGGTGTCCTATGGCTACACCTTC	CASSYSKVSYGYTF
-	TRBV20-1	TRBJ2-1	-	TGCAGTGCTAGGGGGCTAGCCCACGCGAATGAGCAGTTCTTC	CSARGLAHANEQFF
TRBD1	TRBV20-1	TRBJ1-2	many	TGCAGTGCTAGGGCCGGGACAGTTTATGGCTACACCTTC	CSARAGTVYGYTF
-	TRBV27	TRBJ1-2	many	TGTGCCAGCAGTTTATCCCAGGGTTTCTATGGCTACACCTTC	CASSLSQGFYGYTF
-	TRBV20-1	TRBJ1-2	few	TGCAGTGCTCAGACTGGACCTGGCTATGGCTACACCTTC	CSAQTGPGYGYTF
-	TRBV6-5	TRBJ1-1	many	TGTGCCAGCAGTTATGGTGGGATGGAGAACACTGAAGCTTTCTTT	CASSYGGMENTEAFF
-	TRBV29-1	TRBJ2-1	-	TGCAGCGTTGATCGGAGCTCCTGCAATGAGCAGTTCTTC	CSVDRSSCNEQFF
-	TRBV20-1	TRBJ1-5	many	TGCAGTGCTAGTCCTGGAGGGGGTGGCAATCAGCCCCAGCATTTT	CSASPGGGGNQPQHF
-	TRBV9	TRBJ2-3	many	TGTGCCAGCAGTTCTCCGGGACACAGGAACCCAGATACGCAGTATTTT	CASSSPGHRNPDTQYF
-	TRBV30	TRBJ2-1	many	TGTGCCACCTATGGGGGGCTAGCCCGTTTTGAGAATGAGCAGTTCTTC	CATYGGLARFENEQFF
-	TRBV10-1	TRBJ1-1	many	TGCGCCAGCAGTGAGTCACCAATGAACACTGAAGCTTTCTTT	CASSESPMNTEAFF
TRBD2	TRBV3-1	TRBJ2-1	many	TGTGCCAGCAGCCAAGAGTACGGGAGGGAGTCCTACAATGAGCAGTTCTTC	CASSQEYGRESYNEQFF
TRBD2	TRBV27	TRBJ2-7	-	TGTGCCAGCAGTATTCCGGGACTAGCGGGATACGAGCAGTACTTC	CASSIPGLAGYEQYF
TRBD2	TRBV5-1	TRBJ2-1	many	TGCGCCAGCAGCCCGCATAGCGGGAGTATCAATGAGCAGTTCTTC	CASSPHSGSINEQFF
TRBD2	TRBV11-3	TRBJ2-5	-	TGTGCCAGCACGGGAGGTGGAAAAGAGACCCAGTACTTC	CASTGGGKETQYF
TRBD2	TRBV5-4	TRBJ2-3	-	TGTGCCAGCAGCTTAAATCAGGGACTAGCGGGAGGGCCAGATACGCAGTATTTT	CASSLNQGLAGGPDTQYF
-	TRBV4-1	TRBJ2-1	-	TGCGCCAGCAGCCACCAGGGGTTTGAGCAGTTCTTC	CASSHQGFEQFF
-	TRBV29-1	TRBJ1-2	-	TGCAGCGTTGAAGACAGCCACGGGAGCTATGGCTACACCTTC	CSVEDSHGSYGYTF
-	TRBV7-9	TRBJ2-7	-	TGTGCCAGCAGCCCGACGGACCGGAGCTCCTACGAGCAGTACTTC	CASSPTDRSSYEQYF
-	TRBV9	TRBJ1-5	-	TGTGCCAGCAGCGTAGTTCCAGGTCCCAATCAGCCCCAGCATTTT	CASSVVPGPNQPQHF
TRBD1	TRBV18	TRBJ1-2	many	TGTGCCAGCTCACCAAGCCGGGACAGCCATGGCTACACCTTC	CASSPSRDSHGYTF
TRBD2	TRBV28	TRBJ2-5	few	TGTGCCAGCAGCCCACCCCTGGCGCGGGGGTTTGGAGAGACCCAGTACTTC	CASSPPLARGFGETQYF
-	TRBV20-1	TRBJ1-3	many	TGCAGTGCTAGAAACCCCGTGACGGCCTCTGGAAACACCATATATTTT	CSARNPVTASGNTIYF
-	TRBV6-2/TRBV6-3	TRBJ2-3	many	TGTGCCAGCAGTTACGTTCGCTGGGAGCGCACAGATACGCAGTATTTT	CASSYVRWERTDTQYF
-	TRBV7-9	TRBJ2-6	-	TGTGCCAGCAGCTCACCCGAGACCGGGGCCAACGTCCCGACTTTC	CASSSPETGANVPTF
TRBD2	TRBV20-1	TRBJ2-7	few	TGCAGTGCTAGAGACCGCCTAGCGGGAAGCTACGAGCAGTACTTC	CSARDRLAGSYEQYF
-	TRBV7-2	TRBJ2-7	many	TGTGCCAGCAGCGACTCGACCTACGAGCAGTACTTC	CASSDSTYEQYF
-	TRBV19	TRBJ2-6	few	TGTGCCAGTAGTTGGGGTCTCTCTGGGGCCAACGTCCTGACTTTC	CASSWGLSGANVLTF
TRBD2	TRBV9	TRBJ2-1	many	TGTGCCAGCAGCGTAGCTGGGAGCGGGGCTTACAATGAGCAGTTCTTC	CASSVAGSGAYNEQFF
-	TRBV9	TRBJ1-3	-	TGTGCCAGCAGCGTAGTCCCCCCGGACGCCATATATTTT	CASSVVPPDAIYF
-	TRBV20-1	TRBJ1-1	-	TGCAGTGCTAGAGATCTAGCAGGATCTGGCACTGAAGCTTTCTTT	CSARDLAGSGTEAFF
-	TRBV11-2	TRBJ1-1	many	TGTGCCAGCAGCTTACCTCAGCTTGGAGGCACTGAAGCTTTCTTT	CASSLPQLGGTEAFF